This T cell receptor beta chain was observed in a study of T cell responses to AZD1222 COVID-19 vaccine. The study pooled second doses at about 4 or about 12 weeks. Germline loops: CDR1 SGHRS, CDR2 YFSETQ. There are 15 residues in the CDR3. V dropped 3 bases and J dropped 2 bases, with 15 bases sitting between them. Produced via immunoSEQ multiplex PCR; TCRdb's table is partial and in-frame only. Here the sample spans roughly 270,000 clones, around 93% being singletons. Here the sequenced sample was peripheral blood, taken 28 days after the second AZD1222 dose. This receptor was obtained from an adult who received the AZD1222 COVID-19 vaccine. V usage is TRBV5-1 and J usage is TRBJ2-7; D is unclear. The CDR3 here is CASSSETASPYEQYF. DNA of the CDR3: TGCGCCAGCAGCTCAGAGACCGCGAGTCCCTACGAGCAGTACTTC.